This TCR beta chain was retrieved from a study of T cell repertoires in cytomegalovirus infection (dated by TCRdb to about 2019). Looking at the study overall: Because public TCR beta signatures pointed to carriage of CMV infection together with the matching HLA type, the HLA type of each donor mattered for the analysis. What the study reported, not specific to this receptor: In both this cohort and an independent roughly 350-donor cohort, the cumulative frequency of public TCR beta family members distinguished carriers of CMV infection plus the relevant HLA type. In the ex vivo response, HLA-C-restricted CMV-specific TCR beta clonotypes were dominant, and in two of eight donors the single most frequent clonotype came from this HLA-C-restricted group.

TCRdb records Illumina HiSeq 1500 as the sequencer. In-frame beta chains were kept once TCRdb had trimmed the public reads at Q25 with fastp and called clones with MiXCR. Rows with a matching CDR3 protein are joined into one entry that keeps the most common DNA and genes. The sample table holds around 530,000 distinct CDR3 sequences, of which less than 30% were seen once. The ten largest clones capture less than 15% of the sample. As encoded in the germline V gene (reference sequence), CDR1 is LNHDA while CDR2 is SQIVND. The germline ends are 18 bases apart after V is trimmed by 5 bases and J by 5 bases. The CDR3, cysteine through phenylalanine, is 15 amino acids long. The entry retains the CDR3 DNA only, 45 bases that are in frame from base 1. On this clonotype: Its binding antigen is unknown. The record has no base qualities; no much larger clone is one base away.

The sample consisted of PBMCs. The source of this sequence is a human donor in good health (CMV status not recorded). Some clones in this sample may be carry-over from other donors' samples. The receptor chain draws on TRBV19 and TRBJ1-1, with the D gene too uncertain to name. The base sequence is TGTGCCAGTAGTCAATCAGGACTCGGAGGAACTGAAGCTTTCTTT. This is translated as CASSQSGLGGTEAFF.